These 21 T cell receptor beta chains share one sample of origin, sequenced in a study of cytomegalovirus exposure and HLA in healthy donors. Researchers ran the PCR with 60 Vbeta and 13 Jbeta primers. Assay used: immunoSEQ multiplex PCR; TCRdb lists only in-frame clones, some missing. This sample has roughly 76,000 clones; 70% to 80% occur once, and the top ten carry 2.5%. Sequenced sample: PBMCs. The receptors were sampled from a young man in good health and CMV-seronegative.

This chain links TRBV19 with TRBJ2-1, with a tentative D call TRBD1 (5 bases). With 1 base removed from V and 4 bases from J, the gap between germline ends came to 11 bases. Germline assignment: CDR1 LNHDA and CDR2 SQIVND (reference sequence). The length of the CDR3 is 15 residues. The DNA of the CDR3 is TGTGCCAGTAGTATAGGGCAGGGCACTTACAATGAGCAGTTCTTC. It specifies CASSIGQGTYNEQFF. Full variable domain (outside the CDR3, taken from reference TRBV19 and TRBJ2-1): DGGITQSPKYLFRKEGQNVTLSCEQNLNHDAMYWYRQDPGQGLRLIYYSQIVNDFQKGDIAEGYSVSREKKESFPLTVTSAQKNPTAFYLCASSIGQGTYNEQFFGPGTRLTVL.

The genes are TRBV4-2 and TRBJ2-3; the match to TRBD2 covers 7 bases. This CDR3 region has 15 residues. CDR1 LGHNA and CDR2 YNFKEQ come from the germline V gene. The junction had 5 bases not matched to a gene; V was cut back by 0 bases and J by 5 bases. CDR3 amino acids: CASSQERGEIDTQYF. The CDR3 region has the DNA TGTGCCAGCAGCCAAGAACGGGGGGAGATAGATACGCAGTATTTT.

V is TRBV27 and J is TRBJ2-5, with D perhaps TRBD2 (6 bases). Germline assignment: CDR1 MNHEY and CDR2 SMNVEV (reference sequence). With 5 bases removed from V and 5 bases from J, the gap between germline ends came to 15 bases. CDR3 length: 14 amino acids. CDR3: CASSPAGLAETQYF. The CDR3 nucleotides are TGTGCCAGCAGTCCTGCCGGGCTAGCGGAGACCCAGTACTTC.

The chain links TRBV15 to TRBJ2-1; D remains unclear. CDR3 length: 16 amino acids. Deletions cut 0 bases from V and 0 bases from J, with 9 bases between. The germline V gene encodes CDR1 LNHNV and CDR2 YYDKDF (reference sequence). The CDR3 DNA follows: TGTGCCACCAGCAGAGATCGAGCCCCCTCCTACAATGAGCAGTTCTTC. This sequence encodes CATSRDRAPSYNEQFF.

The chain couples TRBV30 to TRBJ1-2; 7 nucleotides align to TRBD1. Germline V gene lookup returns CDR1 GTSNPN and CDR2 SVGIG (reference sequence). After removal of 2 bases from V and 4 bases from J, the junction contained 7 bases not matched to a gene. This CDR3 spans 14 amino acids. The CDR3 DNA sequence: TGTGCCTGGAGTTTCGCAGGGGGTACCTATGGCTACACCTTC. Translating it yields CAWSFAGGTYGYTF. The variable domain in full, completed from reference TRBV30 and TRBJ1-2, reads SQTIHQWPATLVQPVGSPLSLECTVEGTSNPNLYWYRQAAGRGLQLLFYSVGIGQISSEVPQNLSASRPQDRQFILSSKKLLLSDSGFYLCAWSFAGGTYGYTFGSGTRLTVV.

This clone showed up just once. The CDR3 is CASTSGWSQPQHF. The CDR3 nucleotides read TGTGCCAGTACCTCGGGGTGGAGCCAGCCCCAGCATTTT. This chain connects TRBV19 to TRBJ1-5; D unresolved. The CDR3 has 13 amino acids. CDR1 is LNHDA and CDR2 is SQIVND in the germline V gene (reference sequence). The V end was cut by 7 bases, the J end by 7 bases, with 14 bases between. Together with reference TRBV19 and TRBJ1-5, the CDR3 gives the full variable domain: DGGITQSPKYLFRKEGQNVTLSCEQNLNHDAMYWYRQDPGQGLRLIYYSQIVNDFQKGDIAEGYSVSREKKESFPLTVTSAQKNPTAFYLCASTSGWSQPQHFGDGTRLSIL.

V gene TRBV4-2 combines with J gene TRBJ1-1; TRBD1 agrees at 7 bases. Germline V gene lookup returns CDR1 LGHNA and CDR2 YNFKEQ. The junction had 6 bases not matched to a gene; V was cut back by 3 bases and J by 5 bases. The CDR3 is 14 amino acids. The CDR3 sequence: CASSQAGGWTEAFF. CDR3 coding DNA: TGTGCCAGCAGCCAGGCAGGGGGGTGGACTGAAGCTTTCTTT.

The chain is built from TRBV28 and TRBJ1-2; D perhaps matches TRBD1 (6 bases). CDR1 and CDR2 (germline): MDHEN, SYDVKM. There are 13 residues in the CDR3. Trimming left V 10 bases short and J 4 bases short, with 16 bases between. The CDR3 reads CATEVQGTYGYTF. CDR3 nucleotide sequence: TGTGCCACCGAAGTACAGGGCACCTATGGCTACACCTTC.

This chain uses TRBV7-2 with TRBJ1-4, with 7 bases that match TRBD1. J was trimmed by 6 bases and V by 2 bases; bases with no gene match: 3. The length of the CDR3 is 14 residues. The V gene's germline CDR1 is SGHTA and CDR2 FQGNSA. CDR3 in DNA: TGTGCCAGCAGCTTAAGACAGGGAGATGAAAAACTGTTTTTT. This sequence encodes CASSLRQGDEKLFF. Drawing the rest from reference TRBV7-2 and TRBJ1-4, the complete variable domain is GAGVSQSPSNKVTEKGKDVELRCDPISGHTALYWYRQSLGQGLEFLIYFQGNSAPDKSGLPSDRFSAERTGGSVSTLTIQRTQQEDSAVYLCASSLRQGDEKLFFGSGTQLSVL.

This chain connects TRBV29-1 to TRBJ1-1; perhaps TRBD1 as D (5 bases). The germline V gene has CDR1 SQVTM and CDR2 ANQGSEA. Trimming pared 5 bases from V and 10 bases from J, leaving 14 bases between. This CDR3 has 11 amino acids. The CDR3 region has the DNA TGCAGCGTTCAGGGCTTGGACGGAGCTTTCTTT. Translation gives CSVQGLDGAFF. Supplemented by reference TRBV29-1 and TRBJ1-1, the full variable domain reads SAVISQKPSRDICQRGTSLTIQCQVDSQVTMMFWYRQQPGQSLTLIATANQGSEATYESGFVIDKFPISRPNLTFSTLTVSNMSPEDSSIYLCSVQGLDGAFFGQGTRLTVV.

The chain uses TRBV19 and TRBJ1-1; no firm D call. The germline V and J ends were trimmed by 3 bases and 0 bases, with 14 bases remaining between them. CDR1 is LNHDA and CDR2 is SQIVND in the germline V gene (reference sequence). The CDR3 contains 16 residues. The CDR3, as DNA: TGTGCCAGTAGTATCACGGTCGGTTTCATGAACACTGAAGCTTTCTTT. Its translation is CASSITVGFMNTEAFF.

V is TRBV4-2 and J is TRBJ2-5; 10 bases match TRBD2. The CDR3 runs to 17 residues. V was clipped by 4 bases and J by 4 bases; unmatched bases: 12. The V gene's germline CDR1 is LGHNA and CDR2 YNFKEQ. CDR3 protein: CASSPQRGGRVTETQYF. CDR3 DNA sequence: TGTGCCAGCAGCCCCCAGCGGGGGGGCCGTGTAACAGAGACCCAGTACTTC.

The chain couples TRBV21-1 to TRBJ2-7; the table's D call TRBD2 went unverified against the DNA. TRBV21-1 is a pseudogene locus. The CDR3 is made up of 17 amino acids. This chain's CDR3 is CASTPPGGEGPIGEQYF. In DNA, the CDR3 is TGTGCCAGCACTCCCCCTGGGGGGGAGGGCCCTATCGGCGAGCAGTACTTC.

This chain connects TRBV10-3 to TRBJ1-1; D may be TRBD1 (6 bases). The germline gives CDR1 ENHRY, CDR2 SYGVKD. V lost 3 bases, J lost 6 bases, and 20 bases lay in between. CDR3 length: 16 residues. Written as DNA, the CDR3 is TGTGCCATCAGTGAACCCCGGGCAGGGGAGTCCGCTGAAGCTTTCTTT. Translated, it gives CAISEPRAGESAEAFF.

The genes are TRBV2 and TRBJ2-2; D gene ambiguous. CDR1 SNHLY and CDR2 FYNNEI come from the germline V gene. Trimming pared 5 bases from V and 5 bases from J, leaving 15 bases between. The CDR3 loop spans 15 amino acids. The CDR3 sequence is CASSYHTQRTGELFF. In nucleotides, the CDR3 is TGTGCCAGCAGTTACCACACACAGAGAACCGGGGAGCTGTTTTTT.

Details on this clone: A junction end diverges from the germline sequence, so it may reflect a read error. V usage is TRBV6-6 and J usage is TRBJ2-7, with 10 bases lining up with TRBD2. Per germline, CDR1 MNHNY and CDR2 SVGAGI (reference sequence). The CDR3 has 13 amino acids. In DNA, the CDR3 is TGTGCCAGCACCCGCGGTGAAGGGACTAGCGTACACTTC. It specifies CASTRGEGTSVHF.

V and J are TRBV4-1 and TRBJ2-7; D uncertain. The CDR3 length is 14 residues. V shed 0 bases and J shed 2 bases, with 8 bases lying between them. CDR1 is MGHRA and CDR2 is YSYEKL in the germline V gene. CDR3 amino acids: CASSQDSVAYEQYF. The CDR3, as DNA: TGCGCCAGCAGCCAAGATTCGGTAGCCTACGAGCAGTACTTC.

V and J are TRBV5-6 and TRBJ1-2; the D is unclear. Germline CDR1 is SGHDT and CDR2 is YYEEEE. The V end was cut by 4 bases, the J end by 4 bases, with 23 bases between. The CDR3 loop spans 17 amino acids. CDR3 residues: CASSTVTGILSFYGYTF. The CDR3 DNA reads as TGTGCCAGCAGCACTGTCACCGGGATCTTAAGTTTCTATGGCTACACCTTC.

The chain employs TRBV21-1 and TRBJ1-6; whether TRBD1, the table's D call, matches the DNA was not checked. TRBV21-1 is termed a pseudogene. The CDR3 runs to 13 residues. Here the CDR3 DNA reads TGTGCCGGCGGACAAAGCTTAAATTCACCCCTCCACTTT. Its protein is CAGGQSLNSPLHF.

The genes are TRBV19 and TRBJ1-4, with 7 nucleotides matching TRBD1. CDR1 and CDR2 from the germline V gene are LNHDA and SQIVND (reference sequence). V was clipped by 6 bases and J by 7 bases; unmatched bases: 5. The length of the CDR3 is 13 residues. The DNA for the CDR3 is TGTGCCAGTAGCAGACAGGGCGGTGAAAAACTGTTTTTT. This sequence encodes CASSRQGGEKLFF.

This chain uses TRBV18 with TRBJ2-2; possible D gene TRBD1, 6 bases. The CDR3 covers 15 residues. The V end was cut by 0 bases, the J end by 7 bases, with 12 bases between. From germline, CDR1 is KGHSH and CDR2 LQKENI. The CDR3 sequence is CASSPPQGLGGELFF. In DNA, the CDR3 is TGTGCCAGCTCACCACCCCAGGGGCTCGGCGGGGAGCTGTTTTTT. Supplemented by reference TRBV18 and TRBJ2-2, the full variable domain reads NAGVMQNPRHLVRRRGQEARLRCSPMKGHSHVYWYRQLPEEGLKFMVYLQKENIIDESGMPKERFSAEFPKEGPSILRIQQVVRGDSAAYFCASSPPQGLGGELFFGEGSRLTVL.